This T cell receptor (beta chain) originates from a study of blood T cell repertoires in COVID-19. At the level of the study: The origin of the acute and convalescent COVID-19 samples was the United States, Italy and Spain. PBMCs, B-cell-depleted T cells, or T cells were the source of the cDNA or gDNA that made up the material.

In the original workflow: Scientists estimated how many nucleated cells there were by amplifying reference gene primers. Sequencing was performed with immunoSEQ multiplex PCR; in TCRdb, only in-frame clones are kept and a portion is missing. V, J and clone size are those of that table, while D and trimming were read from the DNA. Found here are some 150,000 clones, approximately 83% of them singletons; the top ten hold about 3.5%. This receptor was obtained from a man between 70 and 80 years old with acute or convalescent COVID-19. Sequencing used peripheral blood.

The CDR3 here is CASSLGRLGFGTDTQYF. In DNA, the CDR3 is TGTGCCAGCAGCTTAGGTCGACTAGGCTTCGGCACAGATACGCAGTATTTT. The V call is TRBV11-3, the J call TRBJ2-3, with a possible D match to TRBD2 (6 bases). CDR3 length: 17 amino acids. Germline V lookup: CDR1 SGHNT, CDR2 YENEEA. Between the trimmed V and J ends, which lost 1 base and 1 base, there was a span of 15 bases.